This entry features one T cell receptor beta chain sequence. The junction departs from the called germline gene at one end, perhaps through a read error. This sample was included in a study of shared clonotypes between healthy human individuals. CD45RO-negative cells were positively selected for CCR7, leaving out terminally differentiated effector memory CD45RA+ cells. TCRdb's table, derived via immunoSEQ multiplex PCR, lists solely in-frame clones and lacks some. The repertoire consists of approximately 1.9 million clones, with just over 90% occurring once and the leading ten covering approximately 1.6%. The CDR3 sequence is 13 residues long. Germline-derived CDR1 and CDR2 are KGHSH and LQKENI.

Source material: naive CD8+ T cells from PBMCs. The V gene is TRBV18, the J gene TRBJ1-1, with D unclear. The receptor was derived from a man between 18 and 35 years old in good health. Some clones in this sample may be carry-over from other donors' samples. The CDR3 bases are TGTGCCAGCTCACCAGGAGGCAACAGTGAAGCTTTCTTT. Translation gives CASSPGGNSEAFF.